This TCR beta chain stems from a study of metastatic and nonmetastatic thyroid tumors. TCRdb re-analyzed the PCR reads through MiXCR. The sample gives 15,000 to 20,000 clones, about 35% of which show up once; roughly 7% is in the top ten. Trimming shortened V by 0 bases and J by 8 bases, and 15 bases separated the two germline ends. CDR3 length equals 15 residues. CDR1 is LGHDT and CDR2 is YNNKEL in the germline V gene (reference sequence). This clone was found many times. No treatment had been given to any patient before thyroid surgery. Sample: tumor tissue. V gene TRBV3-1 combines with J gene TRBJ2-3; perhaps TRBD1 as D (5 bases). This TCR was sampled from a female donor with papillary thyroid cancer or a benign thyroid nodule (not recorded which). Some clones in this sample may be carry-over from other donors' samples. The CDR3 DNA follows: TGTGCCAGCAGCCAAGAATCGGGTTGGACAAGTACGCAGTATTTT. Translation gives CASSQESGWTSTQYF.